These 16 T cell receptor beta chains came from one sample sequenced in a study of blood T cell repertoires in COVID-19. Profiled with immunoSEQ multiplex PCR; TCRdb holds only in-frame clones, not every one. The sample includes around 190,000 clones, 85% of them seen just once. The sample taken for sequencing was peripheral blood. Receptors were obtained from a woman over 75 with acute or convalescent COVID-19.

The rearrangement links TRBV14 to TRBJ2-1, with D possibly matching TRBD2 (6 bases). Germline CDR1 is SGHDN and CDR2 is FVKESK. V was cut by 1 base and J by 10 bases, with 17 bases left in between. CDR3 length: 15 amino acids. CDR3 protein: CASSQVVTRGKEQFF. CDR3 DNA: TGTGCCAGCAGCCAAGTCGTGACTAGGGGTAAAGAGCAGTTCTTC. The whole variable domain, filled in from reference TRBV14 and TRBJ2-1, reads EAGVTQFPSHSVIEKGQTVTLRCDPISGHDNLYWYRRVMGKEIKFLLHFVKESKQDESGMPNNRFLAERTGGTYSTLKVQPAELEDSGVYFCASSQVVTRGKEQFFGPGTRLTVL.

Sample share makes this clone medium-sized. This sequence joins TRBV4-3 and TRBJ2-1; D call uncertain. Trimming removed 3 bases from V and 0 bases from J, with 15 bases in between. The CDR3 spans 17 residues. Germline loops: CDR1 LGHNA, CDR2 YSLEER. CDR3 loop: CASSQEISQSSYNEQFF. The CDR3 DNA reads TGCGCCAGCAGCCAGGAGATATCGCAGAGCTCCTACAATGAGCAGTTCTTC.

This rearrangement joins TRBV11-2 to TRBJ1-3, with 10 positions matching TRBD1. Germline loops: CDR1 SGHAT, CDR2 FQNNGV. CDR3 length equals 17 residues. V shed 5 bases, J shed 2 bases, and the junction held 9 bases outside the gene matches. The CDR3 coding sequence is TGTGCCAGCAGCCCTCGACGGGACAGGGGAGCTGGAAACACCATATATTTT. The encoded protein is CASSPRRDRGAGNTIYF.

J is TRBJ1-1 and V is TRBV18; TRBD1 matches 7 bases. Germline V gene lookup returns CDR1 KGHSH and CDR2 LQKENI. This CDR3 comprises 15 residues. V lost 5 bases to trimming and J lost 1 base; unmatched junction nucleotides: 7. DNA for the CDR3: TGTGCCAGCTCAGCTGCAGGGACAGAGAACACTGAAGCTTTCTTT. Amino acids: CASSAAGTENTEAFF. Full variable domain (outside the CDR3, taken from reference TRBV18 and TRBJ1-1): NAGVMQNPRHLVRRRGQEARLRCSPMKGHSHVYWYRQLPEEGLKFMVYLQKENIIDESGMPKERFSAEFPKEGPSILRIQQVVRGDSAAYFCASSAAGTENTEAFFGQGTRLTVV.

V and J are TRBV10-2 and TRBJ2-5; 9 positions agree with TRBD2. Germline-derived CDR1 and CDR2 are WSHSY and SAAADI. This CDR3 has 16 residues. The V segment lost 0 bases and the J segment 8 bases; nucleotides outside the gene matches: 10. The CDR3 DNA sequence: TGCGCCAGCAGTGAGTCGATCCCGACTAGCGGAGAAACCCAGTACTTC. It specifies CASSESIPTSGETQYF.

V usage is TRBV18 and J usage is TRBJ2-5; weak D call: TRBD1 (6 bases). Trimming took 2 bases from V and 2 from J, leaving 12 bases between them. The CDR3 totals 15 residues. The V gene's germline CDR1 is KGHSH and CDR2 LQKENI. The CDR3 region is CASSPGRDNQETQYF. CDR3 DNA sequence: TGTGCCAGCTCACCAGGACGGGACAATCAAGAGACCCAGTACTTC.

This clone showed up just a few times. The CDR3 DNA reads TGTGCCAGCAGGGAACTCGGGGGACAGTACAATGAGCAGTTCTTC. Its translation is CASRELGGQYNEQFF. The chain joins TRBV9 to TRBJ2-1; tentatively, D is TRBD1 (7 bases). V was cut by 5 bases and J by 4 bases, with 16 bases left in between. Germline V gene sequence: CDR1 SGDLS, CDR2 YYNGEE. This CDR3 contains 15 residues.

The rearrangement uses TRBV28 and TRBJ1-6; tentatively, D is TRBD1 (6 bases). CDR3 length: 13 amino acids. Per germline, CDR1 MDHEN and CDR2 SYDVKM. The V end lost 11 bases, the J end lost 9 bases, and 17 bases lay between the germline ends. The DNA for the CDR3 is TGTGCCGCAGGGGCCCTATTTACTTCACCCCTCCACTTT. It codes for CAAGALFTSPLHF.

This rearrangement joins TRBV19 to TRBJ1-5; D not resolved. The V gene lost 7 bases and the J gene lost 6 bases, with 7 bases spanning the gap. From germline, CDR1 is LNHDA and CDR2 SQIVND (reference sequence). The CDR3 consists of 11 residues. This CDR3 reads CASMAGQPQHF. CDR3 sequence (DNA): TGTGCCAGTATGGCAGGTCAGCCCCAGCATTTT.

The table lists this clone with a few counts. This sequence joins TRBV2 and TRBJ2-2, with 10 bases aligning to TRBD2. This CDR3 has 16 residues. CDR1 and CDR2 (germline): SNHLY, FYNNEI. V lost 7 bases to trimming and J lost 7 bases; unmatched junction nucleotides: 12. CDR3 amino acids: CASKSASGSWVGELFF. Written as DNA, the CDR3 is TGTGCCAGCAAGTCCGCTAGCGGGAGCTGGGTCGGGGAGCTGTTTTTT.

The V gene is TRBV11-2, the J gene TRBJ1-1, with 9 positions matching TRBD1. Per germline, CDR1 SGHAT and CDR2 FQNNGV. V was pared by 8 bases and J by 5 bases, with 15 bases of the junction left unmatched. The length of the CDR3 is 16 residues. CDR3 in DNA: TGTGCCAGCGAGCCGGTACCGGGACAGGGTAAGACTGAAGCTTTCTTT. Amino acid sequence: CASEPVPGQGKTEAFF.

The table lists this clone with a count of one. The rearrangement links TRBV19 to TRBJ2-5; TRBD1 might be the D (5 bases). V shed 3 bases and J shed 5 bases, with 10 bases lying between them. Germline V gives CDR1 LNHDA, CDR2 SQIVND (reference sequence). This CDR3 is 13 amino acids long. CDR3 DNA sequence: TGTGCCAGTAGTATGTCCAGGGTCGAGACCCAGTACTTC. Protein: CASSMSRVETQYF. The whole variable domain, filled in from reference TRBV19 and TRBJ2-5, reads DGGITQSPKYLFRKEGQNVTLSCEQNLNHDAMYWYRQDPGQGLRLIYYSQIVNDFQKGDIAEGYSVSREKKESFPLTVTSAQKNPTAFYLCASSMSRVETQYFGPGTRLLVL.

The chain links TRBV27 to TRBJ1-4, with 9 positions matching TRBD1. V was clipped by 6 bases and J by 3 bases; unmatched bases: 2. The CDR3 consists of 14 residues. Per the germline V gene, CDR1 is MNHEY and CDR2 is SMNVEV (reference sequence). CDR3 bases: TGTGCCAGCAGCCACAGGGGGCCTAATGAAAAACTGTTTTTT. Its translation: CASSHRGPNEKLFF.

With regard to this clone: The sample contains more than one DNA sequence encoding this CDR3. The chain recombines TRBV6-5 with TRBJ2-7, with 9 bases aligning to TRBD1. The CDR3 has 14 amino acids. Trimming cost V 5 bases and J 3 bases; bases outside gene matches: 5. The germline V gene has CDR1 MNHEY and CDR2 SVGAGI. CDR3 DNA: TGTGCCAGCAGTCCCCCGGGACAGGGCTACGAGCAGTACTTC. It codes for CASSPPGQGYEQYF.

V and J are TRBV5-5 and TRBJ1-2, with D possibly being TRBD1 (6 bases). The CDR3 spans 17 residues. Germline V gene data show CDR1 as SGHKS and CDR2 as YYEKEE (reference sequence). V lost 0 bases, J lost 8 bases, and 23 bases lay in between. The CDR3 protein is CASSLAGTFPSPGGYTF. In DNA form, the CDR3 reads TGTGCCAGCAGCTTGGCAGGGACATTCCCCTCGCCGGGAGGCTACACCTTC.

CDR3 nucleotide sequence: TGTGCCAGCAGTTTCCCGAGGACAGGGGGCTACACCTTC. Its protein is CASSFPRTGGYTF. The gene calls are TRBV12-3 or TRBV12-4 and TRBJ1-2; 8 bases align to TRBD1. Unmatched junction bases numbered 5, after V lost 3 bases and J lost 8 bases. The CDR3 totals 13 residues.